This T cell receptor beta chain was profiled in a study of spatial heterogeneity in lung cancer. The time point: blood at routine non-recurrence follow-up after resection. From tumor, nontumor lung or frozen PBMC, whole RNA was taken unsorted for sequencing. This clonotype showed up just a few times. Each molecule of TCR cDNA was tagged with one unique molecular identifier. Each CDR3 protein gets one entry after TCRdb re-called the 5' RACE reads with MiXCR. Among fewer than 60,000 distinct CDR3 sequences, around 6.7% were seen once, and the ten largest hold about a third. This TCR derives from a female donor with early-stage non-small cell lung cancer. The sample in question was PBMCs, obtained at follow-up.

DNA for the CDR3: TGTGCCAGCAGCGACCGGGACAGGGTTAATTCACCCCTCCACTTT. Residues: CASSDRDRVNSPLHF. The chain has TRBV5-4 and TRBJ1-6; TRBD1 agrees at 9 bases. V trimming: 4 bases; J trimming: 6 bases; junction bases outside the gene matches: 5. Germline CDR1 SGHNT, CDR2 YYREEE (reference sequence). The CDR3 has 15 residues.